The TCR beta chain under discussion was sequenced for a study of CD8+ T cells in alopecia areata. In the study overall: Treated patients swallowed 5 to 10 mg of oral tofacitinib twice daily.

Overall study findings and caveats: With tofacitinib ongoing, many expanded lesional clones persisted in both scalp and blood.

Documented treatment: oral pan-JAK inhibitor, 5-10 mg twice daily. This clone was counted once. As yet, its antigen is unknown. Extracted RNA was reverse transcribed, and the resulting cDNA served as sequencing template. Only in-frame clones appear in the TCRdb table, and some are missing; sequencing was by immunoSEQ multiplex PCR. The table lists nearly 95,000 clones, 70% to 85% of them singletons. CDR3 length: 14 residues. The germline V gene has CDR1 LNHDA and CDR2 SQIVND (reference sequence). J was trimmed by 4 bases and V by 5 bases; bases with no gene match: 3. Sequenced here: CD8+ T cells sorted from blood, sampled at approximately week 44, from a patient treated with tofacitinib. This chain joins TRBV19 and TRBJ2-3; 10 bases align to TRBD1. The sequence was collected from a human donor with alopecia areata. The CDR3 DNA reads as TGTGCCAGTAGTCCAGGACAGGGGGCAGATACGCAGTATTTT. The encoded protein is CASSPGQGADTQYF. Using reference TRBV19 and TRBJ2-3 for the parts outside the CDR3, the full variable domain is DGGITQSPKYLFRKEGQNVTLSCEQNLNHDAMYWYRQDPGQGLRLIYYSQIVNDFQKGDIAEGYSVSREKKESFPLTVTSAQKNPTAFYLCASSPGQGADTQYFGPGTRLTVL.